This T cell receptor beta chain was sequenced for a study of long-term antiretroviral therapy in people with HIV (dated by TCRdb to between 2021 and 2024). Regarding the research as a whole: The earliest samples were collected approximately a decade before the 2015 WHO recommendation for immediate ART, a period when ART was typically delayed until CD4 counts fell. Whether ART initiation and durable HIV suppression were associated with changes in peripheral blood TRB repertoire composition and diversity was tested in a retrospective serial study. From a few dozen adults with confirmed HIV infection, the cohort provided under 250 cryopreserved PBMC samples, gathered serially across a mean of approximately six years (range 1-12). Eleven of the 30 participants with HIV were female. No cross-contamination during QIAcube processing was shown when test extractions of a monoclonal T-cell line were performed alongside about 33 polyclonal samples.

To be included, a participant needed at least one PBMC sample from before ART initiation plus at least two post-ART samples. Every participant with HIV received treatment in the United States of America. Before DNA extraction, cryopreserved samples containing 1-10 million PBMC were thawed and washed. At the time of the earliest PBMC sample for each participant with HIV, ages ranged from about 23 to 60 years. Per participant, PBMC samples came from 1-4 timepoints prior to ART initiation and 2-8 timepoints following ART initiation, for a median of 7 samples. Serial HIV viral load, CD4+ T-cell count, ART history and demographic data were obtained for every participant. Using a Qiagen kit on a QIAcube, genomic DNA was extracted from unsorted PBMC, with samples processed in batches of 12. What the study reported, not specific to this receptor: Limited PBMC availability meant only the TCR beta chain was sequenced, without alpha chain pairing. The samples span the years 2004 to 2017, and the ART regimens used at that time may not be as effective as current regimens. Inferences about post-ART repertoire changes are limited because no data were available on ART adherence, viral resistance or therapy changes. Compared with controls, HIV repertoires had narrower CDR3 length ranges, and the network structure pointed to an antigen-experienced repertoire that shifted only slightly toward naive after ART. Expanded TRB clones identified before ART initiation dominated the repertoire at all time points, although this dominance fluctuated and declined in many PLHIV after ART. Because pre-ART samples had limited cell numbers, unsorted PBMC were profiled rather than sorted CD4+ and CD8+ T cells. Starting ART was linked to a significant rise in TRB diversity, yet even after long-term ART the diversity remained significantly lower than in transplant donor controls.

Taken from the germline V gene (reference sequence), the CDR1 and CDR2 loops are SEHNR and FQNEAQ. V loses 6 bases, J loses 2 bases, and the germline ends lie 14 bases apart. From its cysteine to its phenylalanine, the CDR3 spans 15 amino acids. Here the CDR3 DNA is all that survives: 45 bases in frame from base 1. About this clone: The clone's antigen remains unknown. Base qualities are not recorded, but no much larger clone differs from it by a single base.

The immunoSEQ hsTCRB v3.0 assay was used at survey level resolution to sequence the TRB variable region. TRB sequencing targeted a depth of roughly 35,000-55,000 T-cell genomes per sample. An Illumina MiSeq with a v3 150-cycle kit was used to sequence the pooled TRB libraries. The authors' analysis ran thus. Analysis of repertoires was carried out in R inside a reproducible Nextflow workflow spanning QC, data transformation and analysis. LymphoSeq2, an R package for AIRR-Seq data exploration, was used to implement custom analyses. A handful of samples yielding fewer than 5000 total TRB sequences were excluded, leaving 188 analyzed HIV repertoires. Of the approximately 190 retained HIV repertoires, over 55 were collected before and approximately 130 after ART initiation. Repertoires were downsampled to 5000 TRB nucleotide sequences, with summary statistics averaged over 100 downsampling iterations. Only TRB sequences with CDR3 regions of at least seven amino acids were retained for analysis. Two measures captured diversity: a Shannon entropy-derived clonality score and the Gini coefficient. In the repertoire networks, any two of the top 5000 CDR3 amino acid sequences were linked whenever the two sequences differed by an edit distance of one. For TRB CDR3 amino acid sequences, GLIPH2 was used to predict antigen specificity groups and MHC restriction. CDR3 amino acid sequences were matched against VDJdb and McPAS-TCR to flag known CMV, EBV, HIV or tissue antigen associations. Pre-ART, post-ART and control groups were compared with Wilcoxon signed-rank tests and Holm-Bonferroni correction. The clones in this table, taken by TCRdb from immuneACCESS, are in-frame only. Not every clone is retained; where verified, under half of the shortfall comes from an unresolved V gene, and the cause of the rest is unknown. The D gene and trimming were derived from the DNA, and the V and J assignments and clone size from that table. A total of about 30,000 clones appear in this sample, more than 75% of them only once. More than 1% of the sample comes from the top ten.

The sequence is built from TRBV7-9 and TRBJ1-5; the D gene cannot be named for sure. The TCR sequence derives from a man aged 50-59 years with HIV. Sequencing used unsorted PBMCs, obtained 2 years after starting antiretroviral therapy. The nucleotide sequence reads TGTGCCAGCAGAAGAAGTAGGGTACGCAATCAGCCCCAGCATTTT. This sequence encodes CASRRSRVRNQPQHF.